These 21 T cell receptor beta chains came from one sample sequenced in a study of cytomegalovirus exposure and HLA in healthy donors. Both 60 Vbeta primers and 13 Jbeta primers went into the PCR. Profiling relied on immunoSEQ multiplex PCR, and the TCRdb table lists in-frame clones only, not all of them. Found here are 82,000 or so clones, over 9.5% of them singletons; the top ten hold approximately 23%. Sample: PBMCs. These receptors all stem from a man in his fifties or sixties in good health and CMV-seropositive.

This clone came up a few times. The chain couples TRBV7-6 to TRBJ1-4, with D possibly matching TRBD1 (6 bases). Trimming cost V 0 bases and J 10 bases, with 9 bases left between them. CDR1 and CDR2 from the germline V gene are SGHVS and FNYEAQ. The CDR3 consists of 13 residues. CDR3 region: CASSLAGAGKLFF. Written as DNA, the CDR3 is TGTGCCAGCAGCTTAGCGGGGGCGGGAAAACTGTTTTTT.

The CDR3 reads CASSSREGSSPLHF. CDR3 in DNA: TGCGCCAGCAGCTCGAGGGAGGGAAGTTCACCCCTCCACTTT. The chain links TRBV5-1 to TRBJ1-6; no reliable D call. The germline CDR1 and CDR2 sequences are SGHRS and YFSETQ. Trimming stripped 3 bases from V and 9 bases from J, with 13 bases between. The CDR3 has 14 residues. Full variable domain (outside the CDR3, taken from reference TRBV5-1 and TRBJ1-6): KAGVTQTPRYLIKTRGQQVTLSCSPISGHRSVSWYQQTPGQGLQFLFEYFSETQRNKGNFPGRFSGRQFSNSRSEMNVSTLELGDSALYLCASSSREGSSPLHFGNGTRLTVT.

V and J are TRBV10-1 and TRBJ2-2; 7 bases line up with TRBD2. The CDR3 contains 17 residues. Germline V CDR1 and CDR2: WNHNN, SYGVQD (reference sequence). V shed 5 bases, J shed 1 base, and the junction held 10 bases outside the gene matches. The CDR3 DNA reads as TGCGCCAGCAGTCTGGGACGAACGGGAGGGAACACCGGGGAGCTGTTTTTT. This sequence encodes CASSLGRTGGNTGELFF.

This clone was detected a few times. CDR3 in DNA: TGTGCCAGCAGCGCACGACAGTATAGCAATCAGCCCCAGCATTTT. This gives the protein CASSARQYSNQPQHF. The chain uses TRBV5-8 and TRBJ1-5, with D possibly TRBD1 on 5 matching bases. Germline CDR1 is SGHTS and CDR2 is YDEGEE. V gave up 4 bases and J gave up 0 bases, with 11 bases separating them. This CDR3 spans 15 amino acids.

The chain carries TRBV11-1 and TRBJ2-2; D remains ambiguous. The CDR3 has 14 residues. Germline CDR1 SGHAT, CDR2 FQDESV (reference sequence). Deletions cut 1 base from V and 2 bases from J, with 5 bases between. The CDR3 is CASSLDYNTGELFF. CDR3 sequence (DNA): TGTGCCAGCAGCTTAGATTATAACACCGGGGAGCTGTTTTTT.

This sequence joins TRBV4-1 and TRBJ2-7; 7 bases align to TRBD1. The V gene end was trimmed by 4 bases and the J gene end by 0 bases; junction bases not matched to a gene: 6. The germline CDR1 and CDR2 sequences are MGHRA and YSYEKL. The CDR3 runs 15 residues. The CDR3 loop reads CASSRGTADSYEQYF. The CDR3, as DNA: TGCGCCAGCAGCCGAGGGACAGCAGACTCCTACGAGCAGTACTTC.

In its sample, this clone was seen a few times. The chain is built from TRBV7-9 and TRBJ2-5; 8 nucleotides line up with TRBD1. The junction had 6 bases not matched to a gene; V was cut back by 5 bases and J by 1 base. Germline CDR1 SEHNR, CDR2 FQNEAQ (reference sequence). The CDR3 totals 15 residues. CDR3 DNA: TGTGCCAGCAGCGCCGAAGGGACAGGCCAAGAGACCCAGTACTTC. This codes for CASSAEGTGQETQYF.

The chain carries TRBV6-4 and TRBJ1-5; 7 bases match TRBD1. Germline assignment: CDR1 MRHNA and CDR2 SNTAGT. Trimming took 8 bases from V and 0 from J; bases not matched to a gene: 7. This CDR3 has 15 residues. CDR3 DNA: TGTGCCAGCGGGAGGACAGGAGATAGCAATCAGCCCCAGCATTTT. Protein: CASGRTGDSNQPQHF.

This clone showed up just a few times. The chain carries TRBV28 and TRBJ1-2, with TRBD1 matching 8 bases. The V and J ends lost 7 bases and 8 bases, in that order; junction bases with no gene match: 6. CDR3 length: 12 amino acids. Germline V lookup: CDR1 MDHEN, CDR2 SYDVKM. CDR3 nucleotides: TGTGCCAGCACCACAGGGGGTTGGGGCTACACCTTC. It encodes CASTTGGWGYTF.

This clone was counted only a few times. The chain couples TRBV7-3 to TRBJ2-5; perhaps TRBD1 as D (7 bases). CDR1 and CDR2 (germline): SGHTA, FQGTGA. The CDR3 sequence is 13 residues long. V lost 5 bases, J lost 11 bases, and 18 bases lay in between. CDR3 sequence (DNA): TGTGCCAGCAGCGAAGAGGGGGGACAGAAGCAGTACTTC. Translation gives CASSEEGGQKQYF.

The chain combines TRBV28 with TRBJ2-3; D might be TRBD2 (9 bases). CDR3 length: 16 amino acids. V lost 5 bases and J 1 base, leaving 16 bases between the germline ends. From germline, CDR1 is MDHEN and CDR2 SYDVKM. In DNA, the CDR3 is TGTGCCAGCAGTCAGGGGGCTAGCGGGGGCACAGATACGCAGTATTTT. This sequence encodes CASSQGASGGTDTQYF.

This clone was detected a few times. The gene calls are TRBV4-2 and TRBJ2-3; 7 nucleotides match TRBD2. The ends lost 0 bases at V and 2 bases at J; junction bases unmatched: 2. The V gene's germline CDR1 is LGHNA and CDR2 YNFKEQ. This CDR3 has 15 residues. In nucleotides, the CDR3 is TGTGCCAGCAGCCAAGAACGACTAGCCACAGATACGCAGTATTTT. It is translated as CASSQERLATDTQYF.

The chain uses TRBV20-1 and TRBJ1-2, with D maybe TRBD1 (5 bases). Trimming shortened V by 3 bases and J by 8 bases, and 10 bases separated the two germline ends. The CDR3 runs to 11 residues. CDR1 is DFQATT and CDR2 is SNEGSKA in the germline V gene (reference sequence). CDR3 protein: CSARPGEGYTF. The DNA of the CDR3 is TGCAGTGCTAGGCCGGGGGAAGGCTACACCTTC.

This chain joins TRBV9 and TRBJ2-5, with D possibly being TRBD1 (5 bases). Judging by the DNA end, TRBJ2-7 fits better; the J call may be wrong. This CDR3 spans 15 amino acids. The germline V gene encodes CDR1 SGDLS and CDR2 YYNGEE. The DNA for the CDR3 is TGTGCCAGCAGCGTACATCAGCAGGGATTGGGCGAGCAGTACTTC. Protein sequence: CASSVHQQGLGEQYF.

This chain uses TRBV18 with TRBJ1-2; no reliable D call. V lost 3 bases to trimming and J lost 13 bases, with 18 bases between them. CDR1 and CDR2 (germline): KGHSH, LQKENI. This CDR3 spans 13 amino acids. The CDR3 spells CASSPPDGGLGTF. In nucleotides, the CDR3 is TGTGCCAGCTCACCTCCGGACGGAGGCCTGGGCACCTTC.

This clone was found a few times. The CDR3 region has the DNA TGTGCCAGCAGTCTGACTCAGGGGGTTAGCAATCAGCCCCAGCATTTT. This translates into CASSLTQGVSNQPQHF. V gene TRBV27 combines with J gene TRBJ1-5; 7 bases agree with TRBD1. Germline assignment: CDR1 MNHEY and CDR2 SMNVEV (reference sequence). The CDR3 runs 16 residues. The V and J ends lost 5 bases and 0 bases, in that order; junction bases with no gene match: 7.

In its sample, this clone was seen a few times. This chain connects TRBV10-3 to TRBJ1-6, with 7 bases identical to TRBD1. Germline V gene sequence: CDR1 ENHRY, CDR2 SYGVKD. V was clipped by 7 bases and J by 7 bases; unmatched bases: 1. The CDR3 runs to 12 residues. The CDR3 coding sequence is TGTGCCATCATGGACAGGAATTCACCCCTCCACTTT. Protein: CAIMDRNSPLHF.

The CDR3 sequence: CASRDIYEQYV. The CDR3 DNA sequence: TGCGCCAGCAGGGACATCTACGAGCAGTACGTC. The chain carries TRBV10-2 and TRBJ2-7, with TRBD1 as a possible D gene (5 bases). Germline-derived CDR1 and CDR2 are WSHSY and SAAADI. V was trimmed by 6 bases and J by 3 bases, leaving 6 bases between them. This CDR3 spans 11 amino acids.

The J gene is TRBJ2-5, the V gene TRBV20-1, with unresolved D. The V gene's germline CDR1 is DFQATT and CDR2 SNEGSKA (reference sequence). The CDR3 sequence is 11 residues long. V dropped 7 bases and J dropped 2 bases, with 8 bases sitting between them. The CDR3 DNA is TGCAGTGGGGCTTCGCAAGAGACCCAGTACTTC. This encodes CSGASQETQYF.

This clone was seen a handful of times. The V and J genes are TRBV5-1 and TRBJ2-5; perhaps TRBD2 as D (5 bases). Germline-derived CDR1 and CDR2 are SGHRS and YFSETQ. This CDR3 is 16 amino acids long. The V end was cut by 2 bases, the J end by 4 bases, with 18 bases between. CDR3 loop: CASSLGQHGVGETQYF. Written as DNA, the CDR3 is TGCGCCAGCAGCTTAGGGCAACACGGGGTAGGAGAGACCCAGTACTTC.

This clone was seen a handful of times. The sample carries other DNA sequences with the same CDR3. The V call is TRBV6-1, the J call TRBJ2-2; 12 bases are shared with TRBD2. This CDR3 has 16 residues. The junction had 4 bases not matched to a gene; V was cut back by 4 bases and J by 4 bases. Per germline, CDR1 MNHNS and CDR2 SASEGT. CDR3 nucleotide sequence: TGTGCCAGCAGTGTGACTAGCGGGAGTGTCACCGGGGAGCTGTTTTTT. Encoded protein: CASSVTSGSVTGELFF.